The rows below give T cell receptor beta chains drawn from one sample of a study of cytomegalovirus exposure and HLA in healthy donors. Clones were sequenced by immunoSEQ multiplex PCR, and TCRdb holds only the in-frame ones, with some missing. The top ten hold about 3.8% of the sample, which has around 100,000 clones, roughly three fifths seen once. What was sequenced was PBMCs. All receptors derive from a young man in good health and CMV-seropositive. The CDR3 runs from the conserved cysteine through the conserved F or W. A D gene is named only where the DNA matches it firmly. Only some rows state a clone size, as once, few, many or a class for expanded clones.

V gene: TRBV6-5
D gene: TRBD1
clone size: .
J gene: TRBJ1-5
CDR3 protein: CASSSGQGGQPQHF
CDR3 DNA: TGTGCCAGCAGTTCGGGACAGGGGGGTCAGCCCCAGCATTTT

V gene: TRBV2
D gene: TRBD2
clone size: few
J gene: TRBJ2-1
CDR3 protein: CASSFSSGGLTEQFF
CDR3 DNA: TGTGCCAGCAGTTTTTCTAGCGGGGGGCTAACCGAGCAGTTCTTC

V gene: TRBV20-1
D gene: .
clone size: .
J gene: TRBJ2-7
CDR3 protein: CSAQQGSEQYF
CDR3 DNA: TGCAGTGCACAACAGGGTTCCGAGCAGTACTTC

V gene: TRBV9
D gene: TRBD1
clone size: .
J gene: TRBJ2-5
CDR3 protein: CASSRGRGVGTQYF
CDR3 DNA: TGTGCCAGCAGCAGGGGGCGAGGGGTAGGGACCCAGTACTTC

V gene: TRBV6-1
D gene: .
clone size: .
J gene: TRBJ1-6
CDR3 protein: CASSPNNSPLHF
CDR3 DNA: TGTGCCAGCAGTCCTAATAATTCACCCCTCCACTTT

V gene: TRBV5-1
D gene: .
clone size: once
J gene: TRBJ2-3
CDR3 protein: CASSPFGHTLHTQYF
CDR3 DNA: TGCGCCAGCAGCCCCTTCGGACACACCCTACATACGCAGTATTTT

V gene: TRBV6-5
D gene: TRBD2
clone size: few
J gene: TRBJ2-1
CDR3 protein: CASSYSAGGSYNEQFF
CDR3 DNA: TGTGCCAGCAGTTACTCGGCGGGGGGCTCCTACAATGAGCAGTTCTTC

V gene: TRBV6-5
D gene: .
clone size: .
J gene: TRBJ2-5
CDR3 protein: CASSLGLAETQYF
CDR3 DNA: TGTGCCAGCAGTTTGGGACTGGCAGAGACCCAGTACTTC

V gene: TRBV19
D gene: .
clone size: .
J gene: TRBJ1-1
CDR3 protein: CASSPGGEAFF
CDR3 DNA: TGTGCCAGTAGCCCGGGAGGCGAAGCTTTCTTT

V gene: TRBV5-4
D gene: .
clone size: .
J gene: TRBJ2-1
CDR3 protein: CASSLGADSIDEQFF
CDR3 DNA: TGTGCCAGCAGCTTGGGGGCGGACAGTATAGATGAGCAGTTCTTC

V gene: TRBV5-1
D gene: .
clone size: .
J gene: TRBJ2-3
CDR3 protein: CASIKGAVTDTQYF
CDR3 DNA: TGCGCCAGCATAAAAGGGGCAGTAACAGATACGCAGTATTTT

V gene: TRBV9
D gene: .
clone size: .
J gene: TRBJ1-5
CDR3 protein: CAHARSYQPQHF
CDR3 DNA: TGTGCCCATGCGAGGAGTTATCAGCCCCAGCATTTT

V gene: TRBV11-3
D gene: .
clone size: few
J gene: TRBJ2-2
CDR3 protein: CASSSRTGSGELFF
CDR3 DNA: TGTGCCAGCAGCTCCCGTACAGGGAGCGGGGAGCTGTTTTTT

V gene: TRBV11-1
D gene: TRBD2
clone size: .
J gene: TRBJ2-3
CDR3 protein: CASSLGASGGYTQYF
CDR3 DNA: TGTGCCAGCAGCTTAGGGGCTAGCGGGGGGTATACGCAGTATTTT

V gene: TRBV4-1
D gene: .
clone size: few
J gene: TRBJ2-7
CDR3 protein: CASRPTGSPEQYF
CDR3 DNA: TGCGCCAGCAGACCGACAGGATCACCCGAGCAGTACTTC

V gene: TRBV11-2
D gene: .
clone size: few
J gene: TRBJ1-1
CDR3 protein: CASSRRVGAFF
CDR3 DNA: TGTGCCAGCAGCCGGAGGGTGGGGGCTTTCTTT

V gene: TRBV9
D gene: .
clone size: .
J gene: TRBJ2-7
CDR3 protein: CASSVSDSAYEQYF
CDR3 DNA: TGTGCCAGCAGCGTCTCGGACAGCGCCTACGAGCAGTACTTC

V gene: TRBV11-2
D gene: .
clone size: .
J gene: TRBJ1-2
CDR3 protein: CASSYGYGYTF
CDR3 DNA: TGTGCCAGCAGCTACGGCTATGGCTACACCTTC

V gene: TRBV6-1
D gene: .
clone size: .
J gene: TRBJ1-4
CDR3 protein: CASSEAWEDEKLFF
CDR3 DNA: TGTGCCAGCAGTGAAGCCTGGGAGGATGAAAAACTGTTTTTT

V gene: TRBV9
D gene: .
clone size: .
J gene: TRBJ2-3
CDR3 protein: CASSVGGSDTQYF
CDR3 DNA: TGTGCCAGCAGCGTAGGAGGGTCAGATACGCAGTATTTT

V gene: TRBV4-2
D gene: .
clone size: .
J gene: TRBJ1-6
CDR3 protein: CASSQDQDYNSPLHF
CDR3 DNA: TGTGCCAGCAGCCAAGATCAGGATTATAATTCACCCCTCCACTTT

V gene: TRBV5-4
D gene: .
clone size: .
J gene: TRBJ2-7
CDR3 protein: CASSPQGIYEQYF
CDR3 DNA: TGTGCCAGCAGCCCCCAGGGTATTTACGAGCAGTACTTC

V gene: TRBV6-5
D gene: TRBD1
clone size: once
J gene: TRBJ1-2
CDR3 protein: CASSSPGQGFYGYTF
CDR3 DNA: TGTGCCAGCAGTTCTCCGGGACAGGGCTTTTATGGCTACACCTTC

V gene: TRBV6-5
D gene: .
clone size: .
J gene: TRBJ2-1
CDR3 protein: CASSYTGNTGNEQFF
CDR3 DNA: TGTGCCAGCAGTTACACAGGTAATACCGGCAATGAGCAGTTCTTC

V gene: TRBV2
D gene: .
clone size: once
J gene: TRBJ1-1
CDR3 protein: CASRYSTEAFF
CDR3 DNA: TGTGCCAGCAGGTATTCCACTGAAGCTTTCTTT

V gene: TRBV7-9
D gene: .
clone size: .
J gene: TRBJ1-2
CDR3 protein: CASSLANRVGVYTF
CDR3 DNA: TGTGCCAGCAGCTTAGCGAACAGGGTCGGAGTCTACACCTTC

V gene: TRBV27
D gene: .
clone size: .
J gene: TRBJ1-1
CDR3 protein: CASSRTPELNTEAFF
CDR3 DNA: TGTGCCAGCAGTCGTACCCCCGAGCTGAACACTGAAGCTTTCTTT

V gene: TRBV4-2
D gene: .
clone size: .
J gene: TRBJ1-6
CDR3 protein: CASSQVQTNSPLHF
CDR3 DNA: TGTGCCAGCAGCCAAGTACAGACCAATTCACCCCTCCACTTT

V gene: TRBV6-1
D gene: .
clone size: .
J gene: TRBJ1-1
CDR3 protein: CASSEQGLTTEAFF
CDR3 DNA: TGTGCCAGCAGTGAACAGGGTTTGACCACTGAAGCTTTCTTT

V gene: TRBV6-5
D gene: .
clone size: .
J gene: TRBJ2-3
CDR3 protein: CASSYTGPPDTQYF
CDR3 DNA: TGTGCCAGCAGTTACACGGGTCCCCCAGATACGCAGTATTTT

V gene: TRBV9
D gene: .
clone size: .
J gene: TRBJ1-2
CDR3 protein: CASSVAGTDYGYTF
CDR3 DNA: TGTGCCAGCAGCGTAGCTGGCACAGACTATGGCTACACCTTC

V gene: TRBV11-2
D gene: .
clone size: .
J gene: TRBJ1-1
CDR3 protein: CASSSIRNTEAFF
CDR3 DNA: TGTGCCAGCAGCTCGATTAGGAACACTGAAGCTTTCTTT

V gene: TRBV4-1
D gene: .
clone size: .
J gene: TRBJ1-4
CDR3 protein: CASSQAVFSGGNEKLFF
CDR3 DNA: TGCGCCAGCAGCCAAGCGGTCTTCTCGGGGGGGAATGAAAAACTGTTTTTT